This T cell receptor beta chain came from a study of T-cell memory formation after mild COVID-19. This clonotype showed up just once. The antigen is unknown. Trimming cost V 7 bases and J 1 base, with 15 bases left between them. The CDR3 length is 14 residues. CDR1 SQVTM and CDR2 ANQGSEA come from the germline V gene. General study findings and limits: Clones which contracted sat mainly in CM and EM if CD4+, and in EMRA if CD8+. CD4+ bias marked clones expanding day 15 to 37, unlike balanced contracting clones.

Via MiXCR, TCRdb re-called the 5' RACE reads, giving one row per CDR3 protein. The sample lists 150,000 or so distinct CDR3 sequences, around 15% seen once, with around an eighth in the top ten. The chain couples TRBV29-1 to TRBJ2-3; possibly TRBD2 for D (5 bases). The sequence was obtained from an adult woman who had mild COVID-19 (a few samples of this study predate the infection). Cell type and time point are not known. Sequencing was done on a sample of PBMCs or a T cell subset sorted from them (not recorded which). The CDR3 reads CSAEGRARTDTQYF. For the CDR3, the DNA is TGCAGCGCCGAGGGCCGGGCCCGCACAGATACGCAGTATTTT.